This TCR beta chain is from a study of blood T cell repertoires in COVID-19. At the level of the study: Sample material is recorded as cDNA or gDNA derived from T cells, B-cell-depleted T cells, or PBMCs.

Only a few counts were recorded for this clone. The V gene's germline CDR1 is SNHLY and CDR2 FYNNEI. The CDR3 is 15 amino acids. The germline V and J ends were trimmed by 7 bases and 6 bases, with 21 bases remaining between them. Recruitment covered about 25 US areas and drew participants whose ages spanned about 18 to 90 years. Assignments of participants to cohorts depended upon their own reported clinical history. Per the authors' pipeline: Reference gene primers were amplified, and this amplification served to estimate nucleated cell counts. TCRdb keeps only in-frame clones here, not all; method: immunoSEQ multiplex PCR. The DNA was the basis for D and trimming; V, J and clone size are from that table. The sample yields 350,000 to 450,000 clones, approximately 90% seen once.

This rearrangement joins TRBV2 to TRBJ1-2, with D perhaps matching TRBD1 (6 bases). This receptor was identified in a middle-aged woman who had been exposed to COVID-19. Source material: PBMCs or T cells enriched from blood (not recorded which). The chain's CDR3 is CASKAGVGELHGYTF. The CDR3 DNA reads TGTGCCAGCAAGGCAGGGGTCGGCGAGTTACATGGCTACACCTTC.